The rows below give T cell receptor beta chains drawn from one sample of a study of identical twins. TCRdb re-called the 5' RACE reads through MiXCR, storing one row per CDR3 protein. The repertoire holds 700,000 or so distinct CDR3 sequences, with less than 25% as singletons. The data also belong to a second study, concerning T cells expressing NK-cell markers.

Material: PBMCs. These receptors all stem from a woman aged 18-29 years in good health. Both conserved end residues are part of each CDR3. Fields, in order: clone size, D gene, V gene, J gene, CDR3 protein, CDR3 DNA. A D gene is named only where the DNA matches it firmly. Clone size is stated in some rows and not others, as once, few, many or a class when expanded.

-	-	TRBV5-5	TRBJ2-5	CASSPVSRGAVETQYF	TGTGCCAGCAGCCCCGTAAGCCGGGGGGCAGTGGAGACCCAGTACTTC
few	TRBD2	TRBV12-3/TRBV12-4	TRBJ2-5	CASTSSGKETQYF	TGTGCCAGCACCTCTAGCGGGAAAGAGACCCAGTACTTC
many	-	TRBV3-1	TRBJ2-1	CASSQVGAVNEQFF	TGTGCCAGCAGCCAAGTCGGGGCGGTCAATGAGCAGTTCTTC
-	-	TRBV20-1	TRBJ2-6	CSATTGTSGANVLTF	TGCAGTGCTACTACAGGGACCTCTGGGGCCAACGTCCTGACTTTC
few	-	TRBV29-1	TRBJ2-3	CSALQRATQYF	TGCAGCGCGCTCCAGCGGGCCACGCAGTATTTT
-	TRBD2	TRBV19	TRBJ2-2	CASNSGGSTGELFF	TGTGCCAGTAATAGCGGGGGTTCCACCGGGGAGCTGTTTTTT
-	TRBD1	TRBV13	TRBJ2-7	CASSLRAGQGYEQYF	TGTGCCAGCAGCTTGCGGGCAGGACAGGGCTACGAGCAGTACTTC
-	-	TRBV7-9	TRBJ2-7	CASSQMREQYF	TGTGCCAGCAGCCAGATGCGGGAGCAGTACTTC
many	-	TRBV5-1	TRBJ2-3	CASSSGRSTDTQYF	TGCGCCAGCAGCTCGGGACGTAGCACAGATACGCAGTATTTT
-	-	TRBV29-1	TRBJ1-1	CSAITVTEAFF	TGCAGCGCTATTACGGTCACTGAAGCTTTCTTT
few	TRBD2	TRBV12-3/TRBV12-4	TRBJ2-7	CASSGTSVLSYEQYF	TGTGCCAGCTCCGGGACTAGCGTGCTATCCTACGAGCAGTACTTC
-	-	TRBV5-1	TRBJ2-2	CASSFGRWMGGELFF	TGCGCCAGCAGCTTTGGTCGGTGGATGGGCGGGGAGCTGTTTTTT
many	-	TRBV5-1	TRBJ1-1	CASSGAGTEAFF	TGCGCCAGCAGCGGTGCCGGGACTGAAGCTTTCTTT
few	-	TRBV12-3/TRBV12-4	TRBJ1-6	CASSLTGVQALHF	TGTGCCAGCAGTTTAACCGGGGTACAGGCCCTCCACTTT
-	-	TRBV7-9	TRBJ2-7	CASSPANPYEQYF	TGTGCCAGCAGCCCCGCCAATCCTTACGAGCAGTACTTC
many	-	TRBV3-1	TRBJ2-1	CASSQWGGEQFF	TGTGCCAGCAGCCAGTGGGGCGGTGAGCAGTTCTTC
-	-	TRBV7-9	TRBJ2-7	CASSLLSPPRGEQYF	TGTGCCAGCAGCTTACTCTCCCCTCCGAGGGGCGAGCAGTACTTC
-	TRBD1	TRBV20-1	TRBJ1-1	CSADRELNTEAFF	TGCAGTGCCGACAGGGAATTGAACACTGAAGCTTTCTTT
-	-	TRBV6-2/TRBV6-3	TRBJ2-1	CASRTRELHNEQFF	TGTGCCAGCAGAACTCGGGAGCTCCACAATGAGCAGTTCTTC
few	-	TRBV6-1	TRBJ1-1	CASSEIFWNTEAFF	TGTGCCAGCAGTGAGATTTTCTGGAACACTGAAGCTTTCTTT
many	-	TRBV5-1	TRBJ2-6	CASNEITGANVLTF	TGCGCCAGCAATGAGATCACTGGGGCCAACGTCCTGACTTTC